The clone carrying this T cell receptor beta chain was recorded many times. J was trimmed by 4 bases and V by 6 bases; bases with no gene match: 9. The CDR3 consists of 13 residues. CDR1 is SQVTM, CDR2 ANQGSEA, per germline. The data were obtained in a study of blood T cell repertoires in COVID-19. Study-wide context: Collection of acute and convalescent COVID-19 samples took place in the United States, Italy and Spain.

Libraries were prepared by immunoSEQ multiplex PCR; TCRdb keeps only in-frame clonotypes and omits some of them. The data hold roughly 180,000 clones, with 70% to 85% observed a single time. Seattle patient enrollment occurred during active infection, with longitudinal follow-up thereafter. The TCR was taken from a man older than 75 with COVID-19, enrolled during active disease. The source material was peripheral blood. This chain connects TRBV29-1 to TRBJ2-7, with 7 bases lining up with TRBD1. For the CDR3, the DNA is TGCAGCGTACGCGGGCAGGGGGAATACGAGCAGTACTTC. Translated: CSVRGQGEYEQYF.